The rows below give T cell receptor beta chains drawn from one sample of a study of blood T cell repertoires in COVID-19. Here immunoSEQ multiplex PCR was the method, and the copy in TCRdb shows in-frame clones only, minus some. The table includes fewer than 250,000 clones, around nine tenths detected once. Sequences were obtained from peripheral blood. The receptors were sampled from a man in his sixties with COVID-19, enrolled during active disease. CDR3s include the opening cysteine and the closing phenylalanine or tryptophan. The order of the fields is V gene, J gene, D gene, clone size, CDR3 protein, CDR3 DNA. D genes are given only for firm matches. Clone sizes are given selectively: once, few, many, or a class where the clone is expanded.

V: TRBV12-3/TRBV12-4; J: TRBJ1-2; D: -; size: -; CDR3: CASSTSNYGYTF; DNA: TGTGCCAGCAGCACAAGTAACTATGGCTACACCTTC
V: TRBV7-9; J: TRBJ2-3; D: TRBD2; size: -; CDR3: CASSLGWLAGVGDTQYF; DNA: TGTGCCAGCAGCTTAGGTTGGCTAGCGGGAGTCGGAGATACGCAGTATTTT
V: TRBV6-6; J: TRBJ2-7; D: -; size: -; CDR3: CASSYSLAGSNIQYF; DNA: TGTGCCAGCAGTTACTCGCTCGCAGGTTCTAATATCCAGTACTTC
V: TRBV9; J: TRBJ2-5; D: TRBD2; size: -; CDR3: CASSARGGAGETQYF; DNA: TGTGCCAGCAGCGCCCGCGGGGGGGCAGGAGAGACCCAGTACTTC
V: TRBV18; J: TRBJ1-2; D: -; size: -; CDR3: CASSPPIGQLSNYGYTF; DNA: TGTGCCAGCTCACCACCCATCGGACAGTTGTCCAACTATGGCTACACCTTC
V: TRBV18; J: TRBJ1-1; D: -; size: once; CDR3: CASSLVSSFMNTEAFF; DNA: TGTGCCAGCTCACTGGTTTCCAGTTTCATGAACACTGAAGCTTTCTTT
V: TRBV2; J: TRBJ1-2; D: -; size: -; CDR3: CASSLRANYGYTF; DNA: TGTGCCAGCAGCCTCAGGGCTAACTATGGCTACACCTTC
V: TRBV20-1; J: TRBJ1-6; D: -; size: -; CDR3: CSASRSGDNSPLHF; DNA: TGCAGTGCTAGTAGGTCAGGCGATAATTCACCCCTCCACTTT
V: TRBV18; J: TRBJ1-3; D: -; size: -; CDR3: CASSPPGVSGNTIYF; DNA: TGTGCCAGCTCACCGCCGGGGGTTTCGGGAAACACCATATATTTT
V: TRBV3-1/TRBV3-2; J: TRBJ2-2; D: -; size: -; CDR3: CASSLGGRRGSGELFF; DNA: TGTGCCAGCAGCCTCGGGGGGCGGCGAGGGTCCGGGGAGCTGTTTTTT
V: TRBV19; J: TRBJ2-1; D: -; size: -; CDR3: CATKRGDWDNEQFF; DNA: TGTGCCACTAAAAGAGGGGACTGGGACAATGAGCAGTTCTTC
V: TRBV2; J: TRBJ2-1; D: TRBD2; size: -; CDR3: CASSYLLGGSNEQFF; DNA: TGTGCCAGCAGTTACCTCTTGGGCGGGAGCAATGAGCAGTTCTTC
V: TRBV6-6; J: TRBJ1-1; D: -; size: -; CDR3: CASITTGRVTEAFF; DNA: TGTGCCAGCATCACAACAGGGAGGGTCACTGAAGCTTTCTTT
V: TRBV9; J: TRBJ2-3; D: -; size: -; CDR3: CASSAWDSTDTQYF; DNA: TGTGCCAGCAGCGCCTGGGACTCCACAGATACGCAGTATTTT
V: TRBV4-1; J: TRBJ1-6; D: TRBD1; size: -; CDR3: CASSHTPGPGTGSLHF; DNA: TGCGCCAGCAGCCATACCCCGGGTCCCGGGACAGGGTCCCTCCACTTT
V: TRBV4-2; J: TRBJ1-6; D: TRBD1; size: -; CDR3: CASSQEGPTGDISPLHF; DNA: TGTGCCAGCAGCCAAGAGGGTCCGACAGGGGACATTTCACCCCTCCACTTT
V: TRBV5-1; J: TRBJ2-7; D: -; size: -; CDR3: CASSQGQLYEQYF; DNA: TGCGCCAGCAGCCAAGGACAGCTCTACGAGCAGTACTTC
V: TRBV27; J: TRBJ1-5; D: -; size: -; CDR3: CASRLTGNQPQHF; DNA: TGTGCCAGCAGGCTAACGGGCAATCAGCCCCAGCATTTT
V: TRBV6-2/TRBV6-3; J: TRBJ2-7; D: TRBD1; size: -; CDR3: CASSVYHLGTGRYEQYF; DNA: TGTGCCAGCAGTGTTTACCATCTCGGGACAGGGCGATACGAGCAGTACTTC
V: TRBV18; J: TRBJ1-1; D: TRBD1; size: -; CDR3: CASTRDRGEAFF; DNA: TGTGCCAGCACTCGAGACAGGGGGGAAGCTTTCTTT
V: TRBV28; J: TRBJ1-6; D: TRBD1; size: -; CDR3: CASTPGTAPDNSPLHF; DNA: TGTGCCAGCACCCCCGGGACAGCCCCCGATAATTCACCCCTCCACTTT
V: TRBV4-1; J: TRBJ2-3; D: TRBD2; size: once; CDR3: CASSQPTSGRRDTQYF; DNA: TGCGCCAGCAGCCAACCGACTAGCGGGAGGCGGGATACGCAGTATTTT
V: TRBV6-5; J: TRBJ1-1; D: -; size: -; CDR3: CASSYGGGGATEAFF; DNA: TGTGCCAGCAGTTACGGCGGAGGAGGGGCCACTGAAGCTTTCTTT